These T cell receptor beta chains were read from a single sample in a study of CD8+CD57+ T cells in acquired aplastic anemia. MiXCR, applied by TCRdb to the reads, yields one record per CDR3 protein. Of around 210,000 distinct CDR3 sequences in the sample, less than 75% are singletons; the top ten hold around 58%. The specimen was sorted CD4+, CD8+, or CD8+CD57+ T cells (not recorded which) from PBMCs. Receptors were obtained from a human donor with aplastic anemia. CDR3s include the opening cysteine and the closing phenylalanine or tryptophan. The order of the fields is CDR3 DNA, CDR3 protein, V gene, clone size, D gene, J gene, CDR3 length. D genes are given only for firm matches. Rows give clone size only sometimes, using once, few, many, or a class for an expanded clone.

cdr3_nt: TGTGCCAGCAGCGTAGTCGGGACAGGGGAATGGGCTTTCTTT; cdr3_aa: CASSVVGTGEWAFF; v_call: TRBV9; clone_size: .; d_call: TRBD1; j_call: TRBJ1-1; cdr3_length: 14
cdr3_nt: TGTGCCAGCAATGAGGGGAACCCTGGAGCTTTCTTT; cdr3_aa: CASNEGNPGAFF; v_call: TRBV9; clone_size: .; d_call: .; j_call: TRBJ1-1; cdr3_length: 12
cdr3_nt: TGTGCCGCCCGACAGAACACTGAAGCTTTCTTT; cdr3_aa: CAARQNTEAFF; v_call: TRBV10-3; clone_size: few; d_call: .; j_call: TRBJ1-1; cdr3_length: 11
cdr3_nt: TGTGCCAGCAGCTTGTTCGCGCAGGGTAATTCACCCCTCCACTTT; cdr3_aa: CASSLFAQGNSPLHF; v_call: TRBV7-6; clone_size: .; d_call: .; j_call: TRBJ1-6; cdr3_length: 15
cdr3_nt: TGCAGTGCTAGGGAACAGGGAGACTATGGCTACACCTTC; cdr3_aa: CSAREQGDYGYTF; v_call: TRBV20-1; clone_size: many; d_call: .; j_call: TRBJ1-2; cdr3_length: 13
cdr3_nt: TGCGCCAGCAGCGCGCGTCTGGTCAGCAATGAGCAGTTCTTC; cdr3_aa: CASSARLVSNEQFF; v_call: TRBV10-1; clone_size: .; d_call: .; j_call: TRBJ2-1; cdr3_length: 14
cdr3_nt: TGTGCCACCAGCAGCTTAAGCCCCTACAATGAGCAGTTCTTC; cdr3_aa: CATSSLSPYNEQFF; v_call: TRBV15; clone_size: few; d_call: .; j_call: TRBJ2-1; cdr3_length: 14
cdr3_nt: TGTGCCACCAGTGACCAGACAGGGTACCAAGAGACCCAGTACTTC; cdr3_aa: CATSDQTGYQETQYF; v_call: TRBV24-1; clone_size: .; d_call: TRBD1; j_call: TRBJ2-5; cdr3_length: 15
cdr3_nt: TGTGCCAGCAGTTTATCGAGGGCCCACGAGCAGTACTTC; cdr3_aa: CASSLSRAHEQYF; v_call: TRBV27; clone_size: .; d_call: .; j_call: TRBJ2-7; cdr3_length: 13
cdr3_nt: TGTGCCACCAGCAGAGTAAGTGGGACAGGGGGCACTGAAGCTTTCTTT; cdr3_aa: CATSRVSGTGGTEAFF; v_call: TRBV15; clone_size: .; d_call: TRBD1; j_call: TRBJ1-1; cdr3_length: 16
cdr3_nt: TGTGCCAGCAGTTCCTACAGCGGGACGAACACCGGGGAGCTGTTTTTT; cdr3_aa: CASSSYSGTNTGELFF; v_call: TRBV25-1; clone_size: once; d_call: TRBD2; j_call: TRBJ2-2; cdr3_length: 16
cdr3_nt: TGTGCCAGCAGCACCGGGACAGGGGGAAGGGGTGGCTACACCTTC; cdr3_aa: CASSTGTGGRGGYTF; v_call: TRBV11-2; clone_size: .; d_call: TRBD1; j_call: TRBJ1-2; cdr3_length: 15
cdr3_nt: TGCGCCAGCAGCAGGGAACCAGGGGGCAACTACGAGCAGTACTTC; cdr3_aa: CASSREPGGNYEQYF; v_call: TRBV5-1; clone_size: .; d_call: TRBD1; j_call: TRBJ2-7; cdr3_length: 15
cdr3_nt: TGTGCCAGCAGCCGACAGTTGTACCAAGAGACCCAGTACTTC; cdr3_aa: CASSRQLYQETQYF; v_call: TRBV5-5; clone_size: .; d_call: .; j_call: TRBJ2-5; cdr3_length: 14
cdr3_nt: TGTGCCAGCAGCTTAGGGACAGGGGCCTACGGCTACACCTTC; cdr3_aa: CASSLGTGAYGYTF; v_call: TRBV2; clone_size: .; d_call: TRBD1; j_call: TRBJ1-2; cdr3_length: 14
cdr3_nt: TGTGCCAGTAGTATAGAACGGATGAACACTGAAGCTTTCTTT; cdr3_aa: CASSIERMNTEAFF; v_call: TRBV19; clone_size: .; d_call: .; j_call: TRBJ1-1; cdr3_length: 14